The clone carrying this T cell receptor (beta chain) was detected many times. Its antigen is currently unknown. The record originates from a study of T-cell memory formation after mild COVID-19. With constant-segment primers, 5'RACE yielded cDNA libraries of TCR alpha and TCR beta that carried sample barcodes and UMIs. TCRdb re-analysed the 5' RACE reads in MiXCR, keeping a single row per CDR3 protein. The repertoire holds 150,000 or so distinct CDR3 sequences, with approximately 10% as singletons. Whole-study results and caveats: Some responding clones appeared in pre-infection memory, suggesting cross-reactive memory joined. Among contracting clones, CD4+ were mainly CM/EM and CD8+ enriched in EMRA.

The sequence was obtained from a man in his late teens or twenties who had mild COVID-19 (a few samples of this study predate the infection). Cell type and time point are not known. Sequenced sample: PBMCs or a T cell subset sorted from them (not recorded which).

CDR3 nucleotides: TGTGCCAGCACCCGTGGGTACGAGCAGTACTTC. The encoded protein is CASTRGYEQYF. The chain carries TRBV12-3 or TRBV12-4 and TRBJ2-7; D gene uncertain. The CDR3 loop spans 11 amino acids. V was clipped by 7 bases and J by 4 bases, with 8 bases between them.